The 26 T cell receptor beta chains presented below share a single source sample, sequenced in a study of blood T cell repertoires in COVID-19. Profiled with immunoSEQ multiplex PCR; TCRdb holds only in-frame clones, not every one. The sample consists of around 210,000 clones, 75% to 85% of them appearing once. The sequenced sample was peripheral blood. Source of these receptors: a man over 45 with COVID-19, enrolled during active disease.

The CDR3 DNA follows: TGTGCCAGCAGCCCGACGACAGGGTCATACTATGGCTACACCTTC. Its protein product is CASSPTTGSYYGYTF. The V gene is TRBV11-2, the J gene TRBJ1-2; 7 nucleotides line up with TRBD1. V lost 5 bases and J lost 3; bases outside the gene matches: 9. The CDR3 runs to 15 residues. CDR1 SGHAT and CDR2 FQNNGV come from the germline V gene.

This sequence joins TRBV3-1 (or the pseudogene TRBV3-2) and TRBJ2-1; 11 bases map to TRBD2. The CDR3 is 17 residues long. V was pared by 0 bases and J by 6 bases, with 7 bases of the junction left unmatched. The V gene's germline CDR1 is LGHDT and CDR2 YNNKEL (reference sequence). The CDR3 sequence: CASSQEALAGVANEQFF. CDR3 nucleotides: TGTGCCAGCAGCCAAGAGGCACTAGCGGGGGTAGCCAATGAGCAGTTCTTC.

The chain has TRBV15 and TRBJ1-3, with 9 nucleotides matching TRBD1. The CDR3 contains 16 residues. After removal of 0 bases from V and 2 bases from J, the junction contained 2 bases not matched to a gene. Germline V lookup: CDR1 LNHNV, CDR2 YYDKDF (reference sequence). CDR3 DNA: TGTGCCACCAGCAGAGATCGGACAGGGGCTGGAAACACCATATATTTT. Protein sequence: CATSRDRTGAGNTIYF.

The chain recombines TRBV2 with TRBJ2-5; TRBD2 matches at 16 bases. Germline CDR1 SNHLY, CDR2 FYNNEI. V was pared by 7 bases and J by 2 bases, with 1 base of the junction left unmatched. There are 15 residues in the CDR3. CDR3: CASKGLAGGQETQYF. The CDR3 region has the DNA TGTGCCAGCAAGGGACTAGCGGGGGGGCAAGAGACCCAGTACTTC.

The chain uses TRBV6-4 and TRBJ2-7, with 7 bases fitting TRBD2. The junction had 13 bases not matched to a gene; V was cut back by 4 bases and J by 4 bases. The CDR3 contains 16 residues. CDR1 MRHNA and CDR2 SNTAGT come from the germline V gene. The CDR3 protein is CASSVRGTASIYEQYF. DNA for the CDR3: TGTGCCAGCAGTGTGCGGGGGACTGCTTCGATTTACGAGCAGTACTTC.

The chain combines TRBV30 with TRBJ1-6; D ambiguous. CDR1 is GTSNPN, CDR2 SVGIG, per germline (reference sequence). The V and J ends lost 0 bases and 7 bases respectively, with 10 bases between them. The CDR3 consists of 14 residues. DNA of the CDR3: TGTGCCTGGAGTGTAACGGGAGAGAATTCACCCCTCCACTTT. Translated, it gives CAWSVTGENSPLHF.

J is TRBJ2-3 and V is TRBV7-9, with D possibly matching TRBD1 (6 bases). Trimming removed 10 bases from V and 0 bases from J, with 20 bases in between. CDR1 and CDR2 from the germline V gene are SEHNR and FQNEAQ (reference sequence). CDR3 length: 16 residues. The CDR3 loop reads CAIPRADSSSTDTQYF. The CDR3 DNA follows: TGTGCCATACCCCGCGCGGACAGTTCTAGCACAGATACGCAGTATTTT.

Ten or more counts support this clone. The chain has TRBV11-2 and TRBJ2-7, with TRBD1 identical over 7 bases. The CDR3 is made up of 14 amino acids. Germline CDR1 is SGHAT and CDR2 is FQNNGV. J lost 6 bases, V lost 4 bases, and 9 bases had no gene match. Here the CDR3 reads CASSSQQGMGEQYF. The CDR3 DNA sequence: TGTGCCAGCAGCTCTCAACAGGGGATGGGCGAGCAGTACTTC. Complete variable domain (other parts from reference TRBV11-2 and TRBJ2-7): EAGVAQSPRYKIIEKRQSVAFWCNPISGHATLYWYQQILGQGPKLLIQFQNNGVVDDSQLPKDRFSAERLKGVDSTLKIQPAKLEDSAVYLCASSSQQGMGEQYFGPGTRLTVT.

The J gene is TRBJ2-5, the V gene TRBV6-2 or TRBV6-3; the D gene is possibly TRBD1 (6 bases). V lost 5 bases, J lost 3 bases, and 13 bases lay in between. This CDR3 spans 14 amino acids. The germline V gene has CDR1 MNHEY and CDR2 SVGEGT. The CDR3 sequence is CASSPRPGEETQYF. In DNA form, the CDR3 reads TGTGCCAGCAGTCCCAGGCCAGGGGAAGAGACCCAGTACTTC.

The rearrangement uses TRBV4-1 and TRBJ2-1, with TRBD2 identical over 11 bases. The V gene's germline CDR1 is MGHRA and CDR2 YSYEKL. J was trimmed by 10 bases and V by 0 bases; bases with no gene match: 11. The CDR3 sequence is 17 residues long. The chain's CDR3 is CASSQDSGLAGIGEQFF. CDR3 in DNA: TGCGCCAGCAGCCAAGATTCCGGACTAGCGGGCATAGGGGAGCAGTTCTTC.

V is TRBV28 and J is TRBJ1-5; 8 bases are shared with TRBD1. The CDR3 has 16 amino acids. The trim removed 5 bases at V and 4 bases at J, leaving 10 bases unmatched. CDR1 MDHEN and CDR2 SYDVKM come from the germline V gene. The CDR3 loop is CASSPRTGSVNQPQHF. CDR3 DNA: TGTGCCAGCAGTCCGCGGACAGGGTCGGTAAATCAGCCCCAGCATTTT.

The chain recombines TRBV30 with TRBJ2-5, with D possibly being TRBD1 (6 bases). Per germline, CDR1 GTSNPN and CDR2 SVGIG (reference sequence). The CDR3 covers 13 residues. V was cut by 2 bases and J by 5 bases, with 12 bases left in between. The chain's CDR3 is CAWSYGQRETQYF. For the CDR3, the DNA is TGTGCCTGGAGTTACGGACAGAGGGAGACCCAGTACTTC.

The chain recombines TRBV4-1 with TRBJ1-3, with 9 bases lining up with TRBD1. Germline loops: CDR1 MGHRA, CDR2 YSYEKL. The CDR3 extends over 17 amino acids. V shed 2 bases, J shed 2 bases, and the junction held 7 bases outside the gene matches. CDR3 coding DNA: TGCGCCAGCAGCCAATCTCAAAGGACAGGGGCTGGAAACACCATATATTTT. Its translation is CASSQSQRTGAGNTIYF.

V usage is TRBV21-1 and J usage is TRBJ2-5; the DNA was not used to check the table's D call, TRBD1. TRBV21-1 is a pseudogene segment. There are 17 residues in the CDR3. Here the CDR3 DNA reads TGTGCCAGCAGCAAGAACAGGGTTAGGATGGAGGAAGAGACCCAGTACTTC. Translated, it gives CASSKNRVRMEEETQYF.

V and J are TRBV19 and TRBJ2-1; 10 bases are a match to TRBD2. Germline V lookup: CDR1 LNHDA, CDR2 SQIVND (reference sequence). The J segment lost 6 bases and the V segment lost 6 bases, leaving 2 bases of the junction unmatched. The length of the CDR3 is 13 residues. CDR3 DNA sequence: TGTGCCAGTAGCAGACTAGCGGGCAATGAGCAGTTCTTC. Translated: CASSRLAGNEQFF.

The genes are TRBV6-5 and TRBJ1-6; no clear D. The V gene's germline CDR1 is MNHEY and CDR2 SVGAGI. The CDR3 has 15 residues. Trimming left V 0 bases short and J 8 bases short, with 11 bases between. The CDR3 loop is CASSYSQQAYSPLHF. As DNA, the CDR3 is TGTGCCAGCAGTTACTCCCAGCAGGCATATTCACCCCTCCACTTT.

The J gene is TRBJ1-1, the V gene TRBV3-1 (or the pseudogene TRBV3-2); TRBD1 matches at 8 bases. CDR3 length: 13 amino acids. The germline V gene encodes CDR1 LGHDT and CDR2 YNNKEL (reference sequence). V dropped 8 bases and J dropped 1; count of bases not matched to a gene: 3. The CDR3 bases are TGTGCCAGCGGTGACAGGGGGAACACTGAAGCTTTCTTT. This encodes CASGDRGNTEAFF.

The gene calls are TRBV5-4 and TRBJ2-2; 8 bases align to TRBD1. J lost 1 base, V lost 4 bases, and 3 bases had no gene match. The germline gives CDR1 SGHNT, CDR2 YYREEE (reference sequence). The CDR3 covers 15 residues. For the CDR3, the DNA is TGTGCCAGCAGCAGAGGACAGGGGAACACCGGGGAGCTGTTTTTT. Translated, it gives CASSRGQGNTGELFF.

The V gene is TRBV5-3, the J gene TRBJ2-3, with 11 nucleotides matching TRBD1. TRBV5-3 is assigned to the ORF class and has an uncertain function. The CDR3 runs 16 residues. V lost 4 bases and J lost 4; bases outside the gene matches: 8. The CDR3 coding sequence is TGTGCCAGAAGCATCCGGGACAGGGGGATCCCAGATACGCAGTATTTT. Amino acid sequence: CARSIRDRGIPDTQYF.

This clone occurred many times. The chain combines TRBV10-1 with TRBJ1-2; D is perhaps TRBD1 (5 bases). This CDR3 has 16 amino acids. Looked up from germline, CDR1 is WNHNN and CDR2 is SYGVQD (reference sequence). The V and J ends lost 0 bases and 6 bases respectively, with 17 bases between them. CDR3 amino acids: CASSESFDRNPDGYTF. As DNA, the CDR3 is TGCGCCAGCAGTGAGTCGTTTGACAGAAACCCAGATGGCTACACCTTC.

The rearrangement uses TRBV2 and TRBJ1-4, with 11 bases identical to TRBD1. Looked up from germline, CDR1 is SNHLY and CDR2 is FYNNEI. Trimming took 5 bases from V and 7 from J; bases not matched to a gene: 6. The length of the CDR3 is 15 residues. The CDR3 region has the DNA TGTGCCAGCAGTCGGACAGGGGGCGCAGGTGAAAAACTGTTTTTT. Encoded protein: CASSRTGGAGEKLFF. Complete variable domain (other parts from reference TRBV2 and TRBJ1-4): EPEVTQTPSHQVTQMGQEVILRCVPISNHLYFYWYRQILGQKVEFLVSFYNNEISEKSEIFDDQFSVERPDGSNFTLKIRSTKLEDSAMYFCASSRTGGAGEKLFFGSGTQLSVL.

The chain is built from TRBV5-1 and TRBJ2-1; 9 positions agree with TRBD1. Germline CDR1 is SGHRS and CDR2 is YFSETQ. The CDR3 extends over 15 amino acids. V was pared by 3 bases and J by 6 bases, with 7 bases of the junction left unmatched. The CDR3 DNA sequence: TGCGCCAGCAGCTCAGGACAGGGGCTCCTCAATGAGCAGTTCTTC. It translates to CASSSGQGLLNEQFF.

This chain uses TRBV7-6 with TRBJ1-4; maybe TRBD1 (5 bases). Trimming pared 1 base from V and 0 bases from J, leaving 6 bases between. Germline lookup yields CDR1 SGHVS and CDR2 FNYEAQ. The CDR3 contains 15 residues. This CDR3 is CASSLGTTTNEKLFF. CDR3 DNA: TGTGCCAGCAGCTTAGGGACAACAACTAATGAAAAACTGTTTTTT.

V is TRBV3-1 (or the pseudogene TRBV3-2) and J is TRBJ2-3, with TRBD2 matching over 9 bases. Germline CDR1 and CDR2: LGHDT and YNNKEL (reference sequence). V lost 4 bases to trimming and J lost 1 base; unmatched junction nucleotides: 3. The CDR3 is made up of 15 amino acids. Here the CDR3 DNA reads TGTGCCAGCAGCCTCTTAGCGGGGGGCACAGATACGCAGTATTTT. This gives the protein CASSLLAGGTDTQYF.

This clone was counted at least ten times. The rearrangement joins TRBV4-1 to TRBJ2-5; D is perhaps TRBD2 (5 bases). Trimming took off 3 bases at V and 1 base at J, with 18 bases between the two ends. Germline V gene data show CDR1 as MGHRA and CDR2 as YSYEKL. The CDR3 contains 17 residues. DNA of the CDR3: TGCGCCAGCAGCCATATACTTCGTCGGACTCGCCAAGAGACCCAGTACTTC. Its translation is CASSHILRRTRQETQYF.

The V gene is TRBV18, the J gene TRBJ1-1; D is unclear. The CDR3 is made up of 13 amino acids. The germline V gene has CDR1 KGHSH and CDR2 LQKENI. V was trimmed by 4 bases and J by 3 bases, leaving 9 bases between them. The CDR3 here is CASSRYRDTEAFF. The CDR3, as DNA: TGTGCCAGCTCACGCTACCGGGACACTGAAGCTTTCTTT.